This record concerns one TCR beta chain sequence. The antigen is unknown. This entry comes from a study of cytomegalovirus exposure and HLA in healthy donors. Study findings and constraints: Accounts indicate the classifier identified cytomegalovirus status with strong specificity and sensitivity. Later work found that TCR association rates differed between HLA loci; DRB1 had the most and HLA-C the fewest.

The PCR made use of 60 Vbeta and 13 Jbeta primers. Per the authors' pipeline: In a later analysis, some 80 million unique TCR beta chains included roughly 11 million shared by two or more donors. Libraries were prepared by immunoSEQ multiplex PCR; TCRdb keeps only in-frame clonotypes and omits some of them. Clonal size and the V and J genes are those of that table, whereas D and trimming came from the DNA. The data contain 75,000 to 95,000 clones, about 77% of them singletons. The germline V gene encodes CDR1 GTSNPN and CDR2 SVGIG (reference sequence). There are 13 residues in the CDR3. With 2 bases removed from V and 11 bases from J, the gap between germline ends came to 15 bases.

The rearrangement links TRBV30 to TRBJ1-4, with a tentative D call TRBD1 (5 bases). The sequenced sample consisted of PBMCs. This receptor was obtained from a male donor in good health and CMV-seropositive. The CDR3 DNA reads TGTGCCTGGAGTCCCATCCTGGGGGGGAAACTGTTTTTT. It codes for CAWSPILGGKLFF.